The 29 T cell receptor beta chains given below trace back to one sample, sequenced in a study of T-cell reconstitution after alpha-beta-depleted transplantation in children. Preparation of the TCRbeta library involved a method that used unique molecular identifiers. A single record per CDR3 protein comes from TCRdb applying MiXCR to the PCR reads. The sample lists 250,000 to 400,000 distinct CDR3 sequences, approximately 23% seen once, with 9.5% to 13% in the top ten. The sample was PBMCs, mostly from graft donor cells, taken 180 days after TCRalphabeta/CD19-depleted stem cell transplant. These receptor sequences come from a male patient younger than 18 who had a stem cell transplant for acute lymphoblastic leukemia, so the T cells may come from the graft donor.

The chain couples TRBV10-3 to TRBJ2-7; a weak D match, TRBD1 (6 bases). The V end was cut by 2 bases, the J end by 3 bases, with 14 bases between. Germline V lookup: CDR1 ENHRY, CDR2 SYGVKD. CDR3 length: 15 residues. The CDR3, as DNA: TGTGCCATCAGTGAGGGGGGCAGAGAACTCTACGAGCAGTACTTC. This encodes CAISEGGRELYEQYF.

As DNA, the CDR3 is TGTGCCAGCAGTTCCCGACTAGCGGGAGGCCCGAGCAAAAATGAGCAGTTCTTC. Protein sequence: CASSSRLAGGPSKNEQFF. V usage is TRBV6-5 and J usage is TRBJ2-1, with TRBD2 identical over 13 bases. This CDR3 spans 18 amino acids. The V gene's germline CDR1 is MNHEY and CDR2 SVGAGI. V trimming: 4 bases; J trimming: 7 bases; junction bases outside the gene matches: 13.

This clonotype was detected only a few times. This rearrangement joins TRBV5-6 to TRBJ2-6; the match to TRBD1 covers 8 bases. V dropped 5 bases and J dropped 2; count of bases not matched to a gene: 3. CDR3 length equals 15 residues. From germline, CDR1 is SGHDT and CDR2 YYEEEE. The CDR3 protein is CASRPTGAGANVLTF. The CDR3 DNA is TGTGCCAGCAGACCGACAGGGGCTGGGGCCAACGTCCTGACTTTC.

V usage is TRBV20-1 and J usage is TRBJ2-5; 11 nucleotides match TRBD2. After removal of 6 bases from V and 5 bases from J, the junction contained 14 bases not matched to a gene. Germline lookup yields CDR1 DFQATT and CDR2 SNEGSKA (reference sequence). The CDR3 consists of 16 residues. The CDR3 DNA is TGCAGTGCCATTTCTTCACTAGCGGGAGTTATGGAGACCCAGTACTTC. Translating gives CSAISSLAGVMETQYF.

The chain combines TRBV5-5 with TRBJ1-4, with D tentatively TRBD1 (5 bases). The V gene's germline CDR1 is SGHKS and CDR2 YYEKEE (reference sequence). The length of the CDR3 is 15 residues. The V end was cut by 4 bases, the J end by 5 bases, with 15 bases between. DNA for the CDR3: TGTGCCAGCAGCGCCCCACAGGAGGGGAATGAAAAACTGTTTTTT. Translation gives CASSAPQEGNEKLFF.

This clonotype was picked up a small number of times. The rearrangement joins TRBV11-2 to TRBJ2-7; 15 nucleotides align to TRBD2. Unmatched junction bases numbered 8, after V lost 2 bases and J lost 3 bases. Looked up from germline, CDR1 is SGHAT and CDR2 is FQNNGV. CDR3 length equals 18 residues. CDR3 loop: CASSLPGLAGGYHYEQYF. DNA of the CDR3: TGTGCCAGCAGCTTACCCGGACTAGCGGGAGGGTATCACTACGAGCAGTACTTC.

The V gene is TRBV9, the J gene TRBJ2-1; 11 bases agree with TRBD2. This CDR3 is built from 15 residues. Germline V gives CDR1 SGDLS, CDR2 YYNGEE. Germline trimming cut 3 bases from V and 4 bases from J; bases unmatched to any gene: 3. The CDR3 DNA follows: TGTGCCAGCAGCGACCGACTAGCGGGATACAATGAGCAGTTCTTC. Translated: CASSDRLAGYNEQFF.

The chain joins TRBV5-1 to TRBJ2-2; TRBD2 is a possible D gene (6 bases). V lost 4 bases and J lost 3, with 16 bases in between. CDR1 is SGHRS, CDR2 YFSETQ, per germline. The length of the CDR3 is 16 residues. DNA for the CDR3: TGCGCCAGCAGCCCCCGAGGCGGGGTGGACACCGGGGAGCTGTTTTTT. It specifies CASSPRGGVDTGELFF.

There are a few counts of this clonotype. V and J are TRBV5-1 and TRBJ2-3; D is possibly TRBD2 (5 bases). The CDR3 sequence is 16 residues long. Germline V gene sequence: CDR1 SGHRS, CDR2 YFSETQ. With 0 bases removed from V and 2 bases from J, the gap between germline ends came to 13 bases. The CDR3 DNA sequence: TGCGCCAGCAGCTTGGGTGTGGTGAGGGACACAGATACGCAGTATTTT. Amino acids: CASSLGVVRDTDTQYF.

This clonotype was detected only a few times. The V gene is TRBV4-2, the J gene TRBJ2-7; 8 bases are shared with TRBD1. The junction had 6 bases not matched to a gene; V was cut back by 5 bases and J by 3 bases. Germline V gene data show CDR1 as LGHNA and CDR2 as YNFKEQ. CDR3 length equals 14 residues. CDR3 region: CASSSRTGFYEQYF. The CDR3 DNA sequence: TGTGCCAGCAGCTCCCGGACAGGGTTCTACGAGCAGTACTTC.

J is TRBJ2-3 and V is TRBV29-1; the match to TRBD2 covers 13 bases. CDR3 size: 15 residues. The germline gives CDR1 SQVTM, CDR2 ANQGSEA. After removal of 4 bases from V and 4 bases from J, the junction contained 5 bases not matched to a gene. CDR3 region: CSVGLLAGGPDTQYF. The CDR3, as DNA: TGCAGCGTTGGACTACTAGCGGGAGGGCCAGATACGCAGTATTTT.

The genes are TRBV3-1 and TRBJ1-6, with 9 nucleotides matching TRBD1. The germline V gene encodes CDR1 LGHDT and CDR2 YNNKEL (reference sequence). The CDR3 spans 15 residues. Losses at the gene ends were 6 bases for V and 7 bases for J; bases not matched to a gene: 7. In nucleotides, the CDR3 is TGTGCCAGCAGGCGGACAGGGGTTCGGAATTCACCCCTCCACTTT. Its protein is CASRRTGVRNSPLHF. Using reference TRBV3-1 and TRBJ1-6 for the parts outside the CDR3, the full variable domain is DTAVSQTPKYLVTQMGNDKSIKCEQNLGHDTMYWYKQDSKKFLKIMFSYNNKELIINETVPNRFSPKSPDKAHLNLHINSLELGDSAVYFCASRRTGVRNSPLHFGNGTRLTVT.

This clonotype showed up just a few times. The CDR3: CASSLMRSVAKNIQYF. CDR3 DNA sequence: TGTGCCAGCAGTTTAATGAGGTCCGTAGCCAAAAACATTCAGTACTTC. The chain links TRBV12-3 or TRBV12-4 to TRBJ2-4, with D unclear. This CDR3 spans 16 amino acids. V was trimmed by 2 bases and J by 0 bases, leaving 11 bases between them.

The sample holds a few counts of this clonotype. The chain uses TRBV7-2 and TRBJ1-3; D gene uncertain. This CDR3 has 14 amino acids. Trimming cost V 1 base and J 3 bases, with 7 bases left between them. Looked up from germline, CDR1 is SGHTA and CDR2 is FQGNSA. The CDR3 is CASSLGLFGNTIYF. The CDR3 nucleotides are TGTGCCAGCAGCTTAGGCTTGTTTGGAAACACCATATATTTT.

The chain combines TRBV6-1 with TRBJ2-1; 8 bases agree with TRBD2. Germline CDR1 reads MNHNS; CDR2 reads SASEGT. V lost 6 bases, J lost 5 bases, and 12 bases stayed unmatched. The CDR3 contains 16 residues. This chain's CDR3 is CASREAGSSGHNEQFF. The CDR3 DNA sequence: TGTGCCAGCAGGGAGGCCGGGTCTAGCGGGCACAATGAGCAGTTCTTC.

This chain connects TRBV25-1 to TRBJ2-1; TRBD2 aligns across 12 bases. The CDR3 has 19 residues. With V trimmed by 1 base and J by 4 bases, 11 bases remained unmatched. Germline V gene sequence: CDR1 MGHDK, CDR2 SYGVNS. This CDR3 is CASSEWALRLAGEYNEQFF. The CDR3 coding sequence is TGTGCCAGCAGTGAATGGGCCCTTAGACTAGCGGGAGAGTACAATGAGCAGTTCTTC.

For the CDR3, the DNA is TGCAGTGCTTCTAAGCGGGAGGGCGCAGATACGCAGTATTTT. Amino acid sequence: CSASKREGADTQYF. The genes are TRBV20-1 and TRBJ2-3; TRBD2 aligns across 10 bases. CDR1 DFQATT and CDR2 SNEGSKA come from the germline V gene (reference sequence). V lost 5 bases and J lost 4; bases outside the gene matches: 6. The CDR3 has 14 residues.

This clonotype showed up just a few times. As DNA, the CDR3 is TGCGCCAGCAGCTCCGGGACAGGTCTTCTCGAGCAGTACTTC. It specifies CASSSGTGLLEQYF. The V and J genes are TRBV5-1 and TRBJ2-7; 8 bases align to TRBD1. Germline assignment: CDR1 SGHRS and CDR2 YFSETQ. This CDR3 has 14 amino acids. J lost 6 bases, V lost 3 bases, and 8 bases had no gene match.

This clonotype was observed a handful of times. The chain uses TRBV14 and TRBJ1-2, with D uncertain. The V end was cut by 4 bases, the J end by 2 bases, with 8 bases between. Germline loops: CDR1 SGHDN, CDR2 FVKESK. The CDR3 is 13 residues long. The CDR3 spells CASSRTENYGYTF. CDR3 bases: TGTGCCAGCAGCCGAACAGAGAACTATGGCTACACCTTC.

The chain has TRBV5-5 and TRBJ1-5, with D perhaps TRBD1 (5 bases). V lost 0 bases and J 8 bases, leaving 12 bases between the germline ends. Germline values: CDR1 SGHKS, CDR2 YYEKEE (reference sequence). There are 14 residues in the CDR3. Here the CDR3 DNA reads TGTGCCAGCAGCTTGGCGGCAGGGATGGAGCCCCAGCATTTT. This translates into CASSLAAGMEPQHF.

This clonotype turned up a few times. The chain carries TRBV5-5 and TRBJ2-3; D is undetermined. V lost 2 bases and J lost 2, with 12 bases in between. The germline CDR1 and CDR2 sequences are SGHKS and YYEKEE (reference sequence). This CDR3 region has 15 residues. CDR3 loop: CASSFFPIPTDTQYF. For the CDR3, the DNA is TGTGCCAGCAGCTTTTTCCCGATCCCCACAGATACGCAGTATTTT.

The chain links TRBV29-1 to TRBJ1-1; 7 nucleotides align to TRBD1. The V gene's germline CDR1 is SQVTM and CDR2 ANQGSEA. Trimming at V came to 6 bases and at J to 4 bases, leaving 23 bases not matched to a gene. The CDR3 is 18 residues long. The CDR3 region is CSVLSGWLGRGRATEAFF. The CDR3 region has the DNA TGCAGCGTCCTCTCCGGTTGGCTGGGTAGGGGGCGGGCCACTGAAGCTTTCTTT.

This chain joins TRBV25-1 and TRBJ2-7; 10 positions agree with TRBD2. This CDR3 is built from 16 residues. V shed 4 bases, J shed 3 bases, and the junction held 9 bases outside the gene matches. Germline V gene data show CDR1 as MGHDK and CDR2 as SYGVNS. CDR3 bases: TGTGCCAGCAGTGCCCCTCCTAGCGGGAGTGTCTACGAGCAGTACTTC. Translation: CASSAPPSGSVYEQYF.

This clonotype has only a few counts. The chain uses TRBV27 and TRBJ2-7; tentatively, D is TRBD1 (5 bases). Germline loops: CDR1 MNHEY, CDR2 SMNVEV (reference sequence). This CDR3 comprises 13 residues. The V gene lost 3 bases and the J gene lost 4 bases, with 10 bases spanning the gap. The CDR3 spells CASSLRQPYEQYF. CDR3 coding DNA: TGTGCCAGCAGTTTGAGACAGCCGTACGAGCAGTACTTC.

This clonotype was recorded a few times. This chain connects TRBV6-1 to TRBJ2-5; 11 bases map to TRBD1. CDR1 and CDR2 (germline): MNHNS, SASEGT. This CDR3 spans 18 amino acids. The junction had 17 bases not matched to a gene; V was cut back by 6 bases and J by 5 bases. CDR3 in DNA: TGTGCCAGCAGCCCTGTCCCGGGACAGGGGGGTAAAACGGAGACCCAGTACTTC. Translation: CASSPVPGQGGKTETQYF.

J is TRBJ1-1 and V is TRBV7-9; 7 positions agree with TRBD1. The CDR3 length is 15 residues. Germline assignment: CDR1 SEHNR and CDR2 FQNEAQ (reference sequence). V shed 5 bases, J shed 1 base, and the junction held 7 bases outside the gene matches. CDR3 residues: CASSAEGATNTEAFF. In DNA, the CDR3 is TGTGCCAGCAGCGCTGAGGGGGCGACGAACACTGAAGCTTTCTTT.

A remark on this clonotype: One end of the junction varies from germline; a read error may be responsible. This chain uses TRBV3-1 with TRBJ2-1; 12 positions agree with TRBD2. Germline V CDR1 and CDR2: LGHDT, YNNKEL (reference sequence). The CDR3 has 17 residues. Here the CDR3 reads CATSQDWTSGNYNEQFF. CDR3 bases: TGTGCCACCAGCCAAGATTGGACTAGCGGGAACTACAATGAGCAGTTCTTC.

CDR3 sequence: CASSLTGTGGREQYF. DNA for the CDR3: TGCGCCAGCAGCTTGACCGGGACAGGGGGCAGGGAGCAGTACTTC. This chain links TRBV5-1 with TRBJ2-7; 12 nucleotides agree with TRBD1. The CDR3 consists of 15 residues. Germline CDR1 is SGHRS and CDR2 is YFSETQ. J was trimmed by 7 bases and V by 1 base; bases with no gene match: 6.

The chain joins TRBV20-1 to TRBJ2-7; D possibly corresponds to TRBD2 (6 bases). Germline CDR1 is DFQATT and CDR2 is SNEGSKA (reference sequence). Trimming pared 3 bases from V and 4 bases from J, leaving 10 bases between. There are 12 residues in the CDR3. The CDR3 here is CSASGGQYEQYF. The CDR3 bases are TGCAGTGCTAGCGGAGGGCAGTACGAGCAGTACTTC.